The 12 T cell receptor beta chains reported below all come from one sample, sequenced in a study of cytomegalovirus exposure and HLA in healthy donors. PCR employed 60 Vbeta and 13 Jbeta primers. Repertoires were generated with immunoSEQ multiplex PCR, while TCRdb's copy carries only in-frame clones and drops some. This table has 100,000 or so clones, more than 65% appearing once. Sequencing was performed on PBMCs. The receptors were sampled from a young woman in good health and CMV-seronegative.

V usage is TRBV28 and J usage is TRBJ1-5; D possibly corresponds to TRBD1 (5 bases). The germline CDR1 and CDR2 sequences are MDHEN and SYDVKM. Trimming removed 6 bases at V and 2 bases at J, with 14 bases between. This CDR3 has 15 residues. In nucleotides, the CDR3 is TGTGCCAGCAGCAATGGGGGGACGGGCAATCAGCCCCAGCATTTT. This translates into CASSNGGTGNQPQHF.

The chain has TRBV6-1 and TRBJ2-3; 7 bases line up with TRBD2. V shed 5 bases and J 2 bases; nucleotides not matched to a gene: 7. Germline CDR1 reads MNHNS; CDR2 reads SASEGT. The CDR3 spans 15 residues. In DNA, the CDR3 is TGTGCCAGCAGTCCGGGTGCGGGGGACACAGATACGCAGTATTTT. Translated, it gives CASSPGAGDTDTQYF.

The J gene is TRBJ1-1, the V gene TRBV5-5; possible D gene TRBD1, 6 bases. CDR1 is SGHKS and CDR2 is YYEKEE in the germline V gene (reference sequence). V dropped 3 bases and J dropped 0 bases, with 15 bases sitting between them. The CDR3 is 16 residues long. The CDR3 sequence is CASSWTIGQMNTEAFF. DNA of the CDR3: TGTGCCAGCAGCTGGACGATAGGACAGATGAACACTGAAGCTTTCTTT.

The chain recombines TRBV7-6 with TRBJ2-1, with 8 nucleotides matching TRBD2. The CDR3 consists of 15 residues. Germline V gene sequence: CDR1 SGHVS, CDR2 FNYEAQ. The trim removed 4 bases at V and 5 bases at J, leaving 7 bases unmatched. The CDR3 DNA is TGTGCCAGCAGCTCCAACCCGGGAGGGAACAATGAGCAGTTCTTC. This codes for CASSSNPGGNNEQFF.

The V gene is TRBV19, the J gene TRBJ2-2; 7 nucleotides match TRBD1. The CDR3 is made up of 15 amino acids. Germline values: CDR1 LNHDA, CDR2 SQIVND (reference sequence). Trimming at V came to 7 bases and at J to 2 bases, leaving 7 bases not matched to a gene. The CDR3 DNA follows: TGTGCCAGTACCCTCACAGGGGCAAACACCGGGGAGCTGTTTTTT. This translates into CASTLTGANTGELFF.

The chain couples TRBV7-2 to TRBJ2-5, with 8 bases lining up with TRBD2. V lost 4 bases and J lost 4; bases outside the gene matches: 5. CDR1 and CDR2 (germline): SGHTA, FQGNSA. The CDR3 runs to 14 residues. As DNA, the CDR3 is TGTGCCAGCAGCTCAGGGACTAGGCGAGAGACCCAGTACTTC. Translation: CASSSGTRRETQYF.

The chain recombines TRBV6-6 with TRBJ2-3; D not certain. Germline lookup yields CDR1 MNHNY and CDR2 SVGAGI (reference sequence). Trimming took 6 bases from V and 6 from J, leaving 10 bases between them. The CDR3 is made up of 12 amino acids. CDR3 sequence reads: CASSRNRDTQYF. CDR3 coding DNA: TGTGCCAGCAGCCGAAATCGGGATACGCAGTATTTT.

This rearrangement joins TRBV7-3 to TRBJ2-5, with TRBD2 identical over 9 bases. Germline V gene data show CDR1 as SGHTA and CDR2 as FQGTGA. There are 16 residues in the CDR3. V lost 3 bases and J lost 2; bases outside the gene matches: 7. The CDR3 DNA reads TGTGCCAGCAGCTTCCTAGCGGGAACCCCTCAAGAGACCCAGTACTTC. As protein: CASSFLAGTPQETQYF.

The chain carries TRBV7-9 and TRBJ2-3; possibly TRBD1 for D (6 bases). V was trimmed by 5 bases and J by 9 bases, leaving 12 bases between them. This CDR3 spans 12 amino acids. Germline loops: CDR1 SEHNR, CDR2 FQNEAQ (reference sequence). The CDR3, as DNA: TGTGCCAGCAGCGGGACATTTCAGACGCAGTATTTT. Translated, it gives CASSGTFQTQYF.

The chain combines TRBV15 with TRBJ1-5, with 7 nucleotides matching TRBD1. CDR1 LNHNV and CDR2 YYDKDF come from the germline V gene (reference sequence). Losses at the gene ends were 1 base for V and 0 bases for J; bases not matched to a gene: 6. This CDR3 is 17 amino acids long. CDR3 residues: CATSRVGRGNSNQPQHF. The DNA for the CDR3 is TGTGCCACCAGCAGAGTTGGCAGGGGGAATAGCAATCAGCCCCAGCATTTT.

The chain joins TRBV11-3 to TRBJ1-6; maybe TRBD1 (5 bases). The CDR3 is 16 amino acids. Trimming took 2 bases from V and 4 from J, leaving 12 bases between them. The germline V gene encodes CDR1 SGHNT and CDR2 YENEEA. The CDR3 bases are TGTGCCAGCAGCTTATTGCGACAGACATATAATTCACCCCTCCACTTT. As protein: CASSLLRQTYNSPLHF.

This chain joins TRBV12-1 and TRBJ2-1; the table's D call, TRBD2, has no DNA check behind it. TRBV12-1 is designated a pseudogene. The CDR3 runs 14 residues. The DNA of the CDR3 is TGTGCCAGCAGCTCCTCCGGGGATAACAATGAGCAGTTCTTC. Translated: CASSSSGDNNEQFF.